The present TCR beta chain was sequenced within a study of cytomegalovirus exposure and HLA in healthy donors. Study information: Early release data held 75 million to 100 million unique TCRs from HLA-typed donors. Findings and limits, study-wide: The study listed around 150 cytomegalovirus-associated TCR beta chains. Rates of TCR association differed by HLA locus in a later analysis, with DRB1 highest and HLA-C lowest.

Note on this clone: Its target is unknown.

PCR used 60 Vbeta primers and 13 Jbeta primers. Sequenced by immunoSEQ multiplex PCR; TCRdb stores in-frame clones only, minus some. This table holds some 130,000 clones, roughly three quarters found once. The CDR3 is 13 residues long. Trimming took 3 bases from V and 2 from J, leaving 10 bases between them. The germline CDR1 and CDR2 sequences are SQVTM and ANQGSEA. The source is a man aged 25 to 45 in good health and CMV-seronegative. The genes are TRBV29-1 and TRBJ1-1; D uncertain. What was sequenced was PBMCs. The CDR3 DNA sequence: TGCAGCGTTGACCGTGGGCCAAACACTGAAGCTTTCTTT. Protein sequence: CSVDRGPNTEAFF.